The clone carrying this T cell receptor beta chain was counted ten times or more. As yet, its antigen is unknown. The record originates from a study of regulatory T cells in long-lasting Graves disease. Assembly of TCR beta libraries relied on iRepertoire HTBI primers together with Arm-PCR of CDR3 regions. TCRdb re-analysed the multiplex PCR reads in MiXCR, keeping a single row per CDR3 protein. Of around 430,000 distinct CDR3 sequences listed, approximately 23% are singletons. V lost 2 bases, J lost 0 bases, and 10 bases lay in between. In germline, CDR1 is MNHNS, CDR2 SASEGT. This CDR3 spans 16 amino acids. Study results and limitations: Public clonotype sharing was higher in persistent than newly diagnosed patients. Sample size was small, which may have lowered accuracy.

Time point denoted: persistent/refractory GD, antithyroid drugs over 5 years with positive TRAb. Making the TCR library involved RNA that had been extracted from PBMCs. The sequencing used peripheral blood mononuclear cells (PBMCs), collected when the disease was refractory, from a patient treated with antithyroid drugs. This receptor was taken from a female donor with Graves disease. The chain joins TRBV6-1 to TRBJ1-4; D gene ambiguous. The CDR3 nucleotides read TGTGCCAGCAGTGAAATAGGCACCACAACTAATGAAAAACTGTTTTTT. It translates to CASSEIGTTTNEKLFF.